This T cell receptor beta chain was recorded in a study of cytomegalovirus exposure and HLA in healthy donors. On this clone: No antigen is known for it.

PCR involved 60 Vbeta and 13 Jbeta primers. Measured with immunoSEQ multiplex PCR; TCRdb has only the in-frame clones, and not every one. The table shows roughly 130,000 clones, with 80% occurring only once. Study-level results: The authors excluded some V segments, including TRBV6-2 and TRBV6-3, as indistinguishable.

Trimming took off 3 bases at V and 7 bases at J, with 10 bases between the two ends. Germline loops: CDR1 SGHAT, CDR2 FQNNGV. This CDR3 is 13 amino acids long. This receptor was identified in a young man in good health and CMV-seronegative. The genes are TRBV11-2 and TRBJ2-1, with a possible D match to TRBD1 (5 bases). Sequenced: PBMCs. The CDR3 region has the DNA TGTGCCAGCAGCTTCGACAGACTGAATGAGCAGTTCTTC. It translates to CASSFDRLNEQFF.